A selection of T cell receptor beta chains follows, all from one sample in a study of blood T cell repertoires in COVID-19. Clones were sequenced by immunoSEQ multiplex PCR, and TCRdb holds only the in-frame ones, with some missing. Here the sample spans about 230,000 clones, around 83% being singletons. The sequenced sample was peripheral blood. These receptors were taken from a woman aged 40 to 50 who had recovered from COVID-19. Each CDR3 is given without its conserved first and last residue. Each record gives: clone size, CDR3 length, V gene, J gene, CDR3 protein. A clone size is listed for some rows: how often the clone was seen (once, few, many), or a class if it is expanded.

clone_size: few
cdr3_length: 10
v_call: TRBV3-1/TRBV3-2
j_call: TRBJ1-1
cdr3_aa: ASSLGATEAF

clone_size: few
cdr3_length: 15
v_call: TRBV7-8
j_call: TRBJ2-2
cdr3_aa: ASSPRTSGANTGELF

clone_size: NA
cdr3_length: 11
v_call: TRBV6-5
j_call: TRBJ1-5
cdr3_aa: ASRATSNQPQH

clone_size: NA
cdr3_length: 12
v_call: TRBV2
j_call: TRBJ2-7
cdr3_aa: ASTTTGVVHEQY

clone_size: NA
cdr3_length: 9
v_call: TRBV29-1
j_call: TRBJ1-2
cdr3_aa: SVRDLYGYT

clone_size: NA
cdr3_length: 11
v_call: TRBV29-1
j_call: TRBJ2-5
cdr3_aa: SVDTGDQETQY

clone_size: NA
cdr3_length: 12
v_call: TRBV30
j_call: TRBJ2-3
cdr3_aa: AWRIAGGTDTQY

clone_size: NA
cdr3_length: 13
v_call: TRBV11-3
j_call: TRBJ1-6
cdr3_aa: ASSDRDRDNSPLH

clone_size: NA
cdr3_length: 13
v_call: TRBV12-5
j_call: TRBJ1-5
cdr3_aa: ASGLGTANNQPQH

clone_size: NA
cdr3_length: 13
v_call: TRBV18
j_call: TRBJ1-2
cdr3_aa: ASSPNGKANYGYT

clone_size: NA
cdr3_length: 13
v_call: TRBV7-9
j_call: TRBJ1-3
cdr3_aa: ASSPRGSSGNTIY

clone_size: NA
cdr3_length: 12
v_call: TRBV6-6
j_call: TRBJ2-7
cdr3_aa: ASSWPGQGSEQY

clone_size: NA
cdr3_length: 13
v_call: TRBV7-2
j_call: TRBJ2-1
cdr3_aa: ASSPGGPGGNEQF

clone_size: once
cdr3_length: 13
v_call: TRBV11-1
j_call: TRBJ2-2
cdr3_aa: ASSLQQANTGELF

clone_size: NA
cdr3_length: 11
v_call: TRBV18
j_call: TRBJ2-5
cdr3_aa: ASSRGRQETQY

clone_size: NA
cdr3_length: 13
v_call: TRBV28
j_call: TRBJ1-4
cdr3_aa: ASSWQGSTNEKLF

clone_size: NA
cdr3_length: 12
v_call: TRBV12-5
j_call: TRBJ2-1
cdr3_aa: ASGFGGFGNEQF

clone_size: NA
cdr3_length: 11
v_call: TRBV21-1
j_call: TRBJ2-5
cdr3_aa: ASSERGQETQY

clone_size: NA
cdr3_length: 13
v_call: TRBV5-5
j_call: TRBJ2-2
cdr3_aa: ASSLMTTNTGELF

clone_size: NA
cdr3_length: 11
v_call: TRBV5-1
j_call: TRBJ1-2
cdr3_aa: ASSRDTNYGYT

clone_size: NA
cdr3_length: 14
v_call: TRBV2
j_call: TRBJ1-4
cdr3_aa: ASSDLSFTTNEKLF

clone_size: NA
cdr3_length: 15
v_call: TRBV11-3
j_call: TRBJ2-7
cdr3_aa: ASSLDAWGGRFYEQY

clone_size: NA
cdr3_length: 14
v_call: TRBV10-3
j_call: TRBJ2-6
cdr3_aa: ATPQGQSSGANVLT

clone_size: NA
cdr3_length: 13
v_call: TRBV3-1/TRBV3-2
j_call: TRBJ2-7
cdr3_aa: ASSQDGTGIYEQY

clone_size: NA
cdr3_length: 15
v_call: TRBV11-2
j_call: TRBJ2-2
cdr3_aa: ASSLMGQGFDTGELF

clone_size: once
cdr3_length: 12
v_call: TRBV2
j_call: TRBJ2-2
cdr3_aa: ASKPGLNTGELF

clone_size: NA
cdr3_length: 14
v_call: TRBV6-5
j_call: TRBJ2-7
cdr3_aa: ASSYSGGTPSYEQY

clone_size: NA
cdr3_length: 12
v_call: TRBV6-5
j_call: TRBJ1-3
cdr3_aa: ASSKTGGGNTIY

clone_size: NA
cdr3_length: 14
v_call: TRBV13
j_call: TRBJ2-3
cdr3_aa: ASSSGGRTIADTQY